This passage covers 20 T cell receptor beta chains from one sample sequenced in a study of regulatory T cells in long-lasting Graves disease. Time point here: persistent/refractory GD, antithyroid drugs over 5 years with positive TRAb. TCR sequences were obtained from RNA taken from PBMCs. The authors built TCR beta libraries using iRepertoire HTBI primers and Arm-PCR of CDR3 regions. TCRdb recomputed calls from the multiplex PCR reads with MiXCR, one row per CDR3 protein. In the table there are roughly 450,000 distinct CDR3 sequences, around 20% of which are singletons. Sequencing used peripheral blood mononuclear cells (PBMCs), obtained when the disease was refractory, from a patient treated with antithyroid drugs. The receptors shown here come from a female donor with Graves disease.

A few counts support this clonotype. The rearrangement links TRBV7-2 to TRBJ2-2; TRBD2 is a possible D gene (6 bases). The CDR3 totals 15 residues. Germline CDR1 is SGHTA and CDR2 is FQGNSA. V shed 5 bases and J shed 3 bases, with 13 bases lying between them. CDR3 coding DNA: TGTGCCAGCAGCCCAACTAGCAGCCACACCGGGGAGCTGTTTTTT. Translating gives CASSPTSSHTGELFF. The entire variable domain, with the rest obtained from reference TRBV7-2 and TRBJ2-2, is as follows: GAGVSQSPSNKVTEKGKDVELRCDPISGHTALYWYRQSLGQGLEFLIYFQGNSAPDKSGLPSDRFSAERTGGSVSTLTIQRTQQEDSAVYLCASSPTSSHTGELFFGEGSRLTVL.

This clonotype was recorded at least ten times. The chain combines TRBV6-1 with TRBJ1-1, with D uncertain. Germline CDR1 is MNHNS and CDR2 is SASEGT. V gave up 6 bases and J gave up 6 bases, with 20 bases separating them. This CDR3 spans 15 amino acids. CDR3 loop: CASRTWSPSGPEAFF. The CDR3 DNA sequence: TGTGCCAGCAGAACCTGGTCCCCTTCGGGCCCTGAAGCTTTCTTT.

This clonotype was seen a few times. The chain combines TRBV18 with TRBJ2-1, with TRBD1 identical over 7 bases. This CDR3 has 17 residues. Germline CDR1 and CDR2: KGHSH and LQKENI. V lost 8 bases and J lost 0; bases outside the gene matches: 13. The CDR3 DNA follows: TGTGCCAGCGACGAACAGGGGACGATGAGCTCCTACAATGAGCAGTTCTTC. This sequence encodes CASDEQGTMSSYNEQFF.

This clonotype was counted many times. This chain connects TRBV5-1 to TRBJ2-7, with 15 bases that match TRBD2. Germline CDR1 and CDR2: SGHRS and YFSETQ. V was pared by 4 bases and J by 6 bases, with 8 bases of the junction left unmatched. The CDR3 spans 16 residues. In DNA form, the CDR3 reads TGCGCCAGCAGCACCGGACTAGCGGGAGGGCAAACCGAGCAGTACTTC. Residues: CASSTGLAGGQTEQYF.

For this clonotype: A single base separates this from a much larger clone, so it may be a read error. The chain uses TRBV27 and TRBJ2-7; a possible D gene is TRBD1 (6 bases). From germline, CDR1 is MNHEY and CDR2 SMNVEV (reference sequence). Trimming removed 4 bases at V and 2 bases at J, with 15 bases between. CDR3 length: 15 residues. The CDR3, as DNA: TGTGCCAGCAGTTCATACCCCGGACAGACCTACGAGCAGTACTTC. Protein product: CASSSYPGQTYEQYF.

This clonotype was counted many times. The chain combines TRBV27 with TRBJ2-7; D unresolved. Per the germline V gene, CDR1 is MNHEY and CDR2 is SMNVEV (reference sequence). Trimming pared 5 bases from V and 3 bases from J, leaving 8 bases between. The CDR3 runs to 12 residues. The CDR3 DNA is TGTGCCAGCAGTCCCGACCGCTACGAGCAGTACTTC. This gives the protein CASSPDRYEQYF.

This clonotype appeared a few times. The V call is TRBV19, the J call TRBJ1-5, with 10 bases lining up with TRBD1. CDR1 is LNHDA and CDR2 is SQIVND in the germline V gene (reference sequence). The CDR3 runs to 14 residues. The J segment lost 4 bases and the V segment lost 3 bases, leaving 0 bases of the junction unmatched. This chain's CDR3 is CASSMGQGNQPQHF. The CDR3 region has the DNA TGTGCCAGTAGTATGGGACAGGGGAATCAGCCCCAGCATTTT.

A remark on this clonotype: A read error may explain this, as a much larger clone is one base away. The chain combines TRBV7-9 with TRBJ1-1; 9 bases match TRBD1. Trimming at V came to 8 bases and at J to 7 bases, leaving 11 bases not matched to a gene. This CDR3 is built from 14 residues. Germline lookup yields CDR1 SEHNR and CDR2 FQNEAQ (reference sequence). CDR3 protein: CASGGDRVSREAFF. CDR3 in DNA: TGTGCCAGCGGCGGGGACAGGGTATCGCGTGAAGCTTTCTTT.

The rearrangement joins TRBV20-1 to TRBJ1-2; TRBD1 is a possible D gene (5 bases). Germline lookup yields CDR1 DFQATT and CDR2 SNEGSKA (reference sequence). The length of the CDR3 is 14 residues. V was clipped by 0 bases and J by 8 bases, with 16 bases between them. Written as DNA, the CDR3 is TGCAGTGCTAGAGACGGGGGGTTGGTTCACGGCTACACCTTC. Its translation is CSARDGGLVHGYTF.

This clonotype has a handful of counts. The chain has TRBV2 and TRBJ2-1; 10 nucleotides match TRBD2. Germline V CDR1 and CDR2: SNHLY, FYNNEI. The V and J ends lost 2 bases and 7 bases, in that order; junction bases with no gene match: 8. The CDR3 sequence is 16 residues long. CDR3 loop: CASSELSGRASNEQFF. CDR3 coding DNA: TGTGCCAGCAGTGAATTAAGCGGGAGGGCCTCAAATGAGCAGTTCTTC. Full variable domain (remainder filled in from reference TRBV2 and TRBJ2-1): EPEVTQTPSHQVTQMGQEVILRCVPISNHLYFYWYRQILGQKVEFLVSFYNNEISEKSEIFDDQFSVERPDGSNFTLKIRSTKLEDSAMYFCASSELSGRASNEQFFGPGTRLTVL.

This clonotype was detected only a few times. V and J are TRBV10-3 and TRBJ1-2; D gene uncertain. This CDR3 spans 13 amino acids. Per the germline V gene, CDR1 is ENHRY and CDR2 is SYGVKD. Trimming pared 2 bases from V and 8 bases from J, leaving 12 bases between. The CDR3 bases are TGTGCCATCAGTGAGACCCTCGTCCGGGGCTACACCTTC. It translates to CAISETLVRGYTF.

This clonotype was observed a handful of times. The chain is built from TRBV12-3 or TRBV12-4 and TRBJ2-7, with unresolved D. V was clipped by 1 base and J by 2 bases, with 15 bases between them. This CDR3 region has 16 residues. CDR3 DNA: TGTGCCAGCAGTTTAGAGGTCATCGATTATACCTACGAGCAGTACTTC. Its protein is CASSLEVIDYTYEQYF.

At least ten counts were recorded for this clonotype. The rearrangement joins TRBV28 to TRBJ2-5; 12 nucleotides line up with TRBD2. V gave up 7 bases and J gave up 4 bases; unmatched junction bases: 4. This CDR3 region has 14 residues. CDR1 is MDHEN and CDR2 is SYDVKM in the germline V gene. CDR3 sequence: CASTELAGGETQYF. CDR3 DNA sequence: TGTGCCAGCACCGAACTAGCGGGAGGAGAGACCCAGTACTTC.

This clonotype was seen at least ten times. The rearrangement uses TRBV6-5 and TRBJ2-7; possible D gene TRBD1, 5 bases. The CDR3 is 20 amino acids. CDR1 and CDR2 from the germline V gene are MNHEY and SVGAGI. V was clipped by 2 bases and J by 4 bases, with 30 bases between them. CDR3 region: CASSYPAETANSWGPYEQYF. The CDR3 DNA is TGTGCCAGCAGTTACCCGGCAGAGACAGCCAATTCCTGGGGTCCTTACGAGCAGTACTTC.

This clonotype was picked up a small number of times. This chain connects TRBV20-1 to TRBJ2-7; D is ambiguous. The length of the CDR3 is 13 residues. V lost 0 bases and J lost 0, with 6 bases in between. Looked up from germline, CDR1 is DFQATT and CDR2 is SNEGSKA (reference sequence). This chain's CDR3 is CSARDTDSYEQYF. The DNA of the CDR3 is TGCAGTGCTAGAGACACAGACTCCTACGAGCAGTACTTC.

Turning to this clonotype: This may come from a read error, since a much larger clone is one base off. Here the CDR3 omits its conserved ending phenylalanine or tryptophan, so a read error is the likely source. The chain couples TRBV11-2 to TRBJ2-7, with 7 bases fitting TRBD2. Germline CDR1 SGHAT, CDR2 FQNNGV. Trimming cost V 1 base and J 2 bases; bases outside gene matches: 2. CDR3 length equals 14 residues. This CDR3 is CASSLVAGAYEQYL. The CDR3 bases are TGTGCCAGCAGCTTAGTAGCGGGCGCCTACGAGCAGTACCTC.

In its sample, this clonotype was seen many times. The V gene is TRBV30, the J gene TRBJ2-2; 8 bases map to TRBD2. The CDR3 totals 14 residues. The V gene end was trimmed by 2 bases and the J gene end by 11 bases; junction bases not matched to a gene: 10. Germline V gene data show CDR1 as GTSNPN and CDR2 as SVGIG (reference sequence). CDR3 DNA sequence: TGTGCCTGGAGTCTAGGTAGCGGGATTAGCGAGCTGTTTTTT. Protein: CAWSLGSGISELFF.

The CDR3 nucleotides are TGTGCCAGCAGTTTTAGAGGGCAGGGGTTCTACGAGCAGTACTTC. Protein: CASSFRGQGFYEQYF. V is TRBV13 and J is TRBJ2-7; tentatively, D is TRBD1 (6 bases). This CDR3 spans 15 amino acids. Trimming stripped 6 bases from V and 3 bases from J, with 18 bases between. Germline V lookup: CDR1 PRHDT, CDR2 FYEKMQ (reference sequence).

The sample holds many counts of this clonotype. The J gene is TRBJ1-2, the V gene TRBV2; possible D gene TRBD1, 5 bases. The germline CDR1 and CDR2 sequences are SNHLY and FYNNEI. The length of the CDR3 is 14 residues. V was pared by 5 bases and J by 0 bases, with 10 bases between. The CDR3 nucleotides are TGTGCCAGCAGTTTTGGGACGGCTAACTATGGCTACACCTTC. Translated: CASSFGTANYGYTF.

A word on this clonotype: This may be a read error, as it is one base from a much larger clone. The CDR3 reads CASSRAHSGGDQPLHF. CDR3 coding DNA: TGTGCCAGCTCAAGGGCGCATTCGGGAGGTGATCAGCCCCTGCATTTT. The V and J genes are TRBV6-1 and TRBJ1-5; D is unclear. CDR1 is MNHNS and CDR2 is SASEGT in the germline V gene. The CDR3 is 16 amino acids.